This T cell receptor (beta chain) comes out of a study of identical twins. CDR3 length equals 11 residues. J lost 8 bases, V lost 6 bases, and 5 bases had no gene match. Per the germline V gene, CDR1 is DFQATT and CDR2 is SNEGSKA (reference sequence). Study-wide results and caveats: Insertions were reduced in abundant cord blood beta clonotypes but not in memory repertoires.

In its sample, this clonotype was seen a few times. The antigen is unknown. TCRdb re-derived calls from the 5' RACE reads in MiXCR, one entry per CDR3 protein. The sample shows 600,000 to 800,000 distinct CDR3 sequences, around 21% of them seen only once. These same data were also listed under a study on T cells expressing NK-cell markers. Per that study: Cells sorted as CD3+CD56+NKG2C+, CD3+CD56+NKG2C- and CD3+CD56-NKG2C+ T cells supplied the TCR beta repertoires.

This chain joins TRBV20-1 and TRBJ2-3, with TRBD1 matching 7 bases. The sequencing sample was made of PBMCs. The receptor comes from a woman aged 18-29 years in good health. The CDR3 DNA follows: TGCAGTGCGGACCGACAGGGTACGCAGTATTTT. It is translated as CSADRQGTQYF.